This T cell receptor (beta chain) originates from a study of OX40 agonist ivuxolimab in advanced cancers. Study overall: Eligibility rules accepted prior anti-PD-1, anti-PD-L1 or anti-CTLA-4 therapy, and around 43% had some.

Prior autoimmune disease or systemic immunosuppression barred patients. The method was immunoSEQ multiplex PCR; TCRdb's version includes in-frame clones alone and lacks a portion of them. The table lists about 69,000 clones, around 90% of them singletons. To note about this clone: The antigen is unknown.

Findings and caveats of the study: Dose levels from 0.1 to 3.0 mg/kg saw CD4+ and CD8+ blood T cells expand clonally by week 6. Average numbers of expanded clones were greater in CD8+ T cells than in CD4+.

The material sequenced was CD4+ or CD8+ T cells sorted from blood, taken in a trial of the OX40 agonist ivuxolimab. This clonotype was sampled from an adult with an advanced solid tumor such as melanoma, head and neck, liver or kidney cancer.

CDR3 in amino acids: CASSLSPGAGSGANVLTF. CDR3 nucleotide sequence: TGTGCCAGCAGTTTATCACCCGGGGCGGGCTCTGGGGCCAACGTCCTGACTTTC. This chain uses TRBV27 with TRBJ2-6; D is perhaps TRBD1 or TRBD2 (5 bases each). Germline CDR1 reads MNHEY; CDR2 reads SMNVEV (reference sequence). V was pared by 0 bases and J by 0 bases, with 12 bases between. This CDR3 is 18 amino acids long. Together with reference TRBV27 and TRBJ2-6, the CDR3 gives the full variable domain: EAQVTQNPRYLITVTGKKLTVTCSQNMNHEYMSWYRQDPGLGLRQIYYSMNVEVTDKGDVPEGYKVSRKEKRNFPLILESPSPNQTSLYFCASSLSPGAGSGANVLTFGAGSRLTVL.